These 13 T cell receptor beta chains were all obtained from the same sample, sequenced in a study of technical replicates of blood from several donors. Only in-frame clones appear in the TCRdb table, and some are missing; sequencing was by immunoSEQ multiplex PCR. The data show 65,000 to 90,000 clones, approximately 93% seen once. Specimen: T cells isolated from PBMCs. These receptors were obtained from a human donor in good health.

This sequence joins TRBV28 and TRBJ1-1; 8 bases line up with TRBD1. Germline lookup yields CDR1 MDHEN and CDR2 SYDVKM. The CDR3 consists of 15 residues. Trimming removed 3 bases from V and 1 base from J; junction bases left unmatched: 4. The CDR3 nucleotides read TGTGCCAGCAGTTTGGGGGACAGGCGGAACACTGAAGCTTTCTTT. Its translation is CASSLGDRRNTEAFF.

CDR3 in amino acids: CASSRLLTGVGSGGELFF. CDR3 nucleotide sequence: TGTGCCAGCAGCCGCTTGCTGACAGGGGTTGGAAGTGGCGGGGAGCTGTTTTTT. The V and J genes are TRBV13 and TRBJ2-2, with 8 bases matching TRBD1. The V segment lost 5 bases and the J segment 7 bases; nucleotides outside the gene matches: 18. Germline assignment: CDR1 PRHDT and CDR2 FYEKMQ (reference sequence). The CDR3 is made up of 18 amino acids.

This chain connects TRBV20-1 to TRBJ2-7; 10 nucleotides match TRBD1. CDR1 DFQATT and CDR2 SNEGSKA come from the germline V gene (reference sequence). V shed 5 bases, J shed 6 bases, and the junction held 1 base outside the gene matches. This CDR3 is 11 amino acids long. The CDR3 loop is CSAWTGGEQYF. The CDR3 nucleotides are TGCAGTGCTTGGACAGGGGGCGAGCAGTACTTC.

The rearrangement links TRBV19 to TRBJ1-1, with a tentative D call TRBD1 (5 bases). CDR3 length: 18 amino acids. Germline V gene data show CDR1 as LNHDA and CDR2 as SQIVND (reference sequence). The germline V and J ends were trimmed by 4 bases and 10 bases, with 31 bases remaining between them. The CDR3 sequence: CASSTKSGTRRSLDGAFF. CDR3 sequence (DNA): TGTGCCAGTAGTACCAAATCCGGGACTCGTCGGTCTCTGGATGGAGCTTTCTTT.

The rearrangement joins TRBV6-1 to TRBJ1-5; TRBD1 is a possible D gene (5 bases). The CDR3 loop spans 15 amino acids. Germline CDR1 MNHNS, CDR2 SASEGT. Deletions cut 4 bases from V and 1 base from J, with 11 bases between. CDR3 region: CASSAGEGSNQPQHF. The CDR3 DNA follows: TGTGCCAGCAGTGCGGGGGAGGGGAGCAATCAGCCCCAGCATTTT.

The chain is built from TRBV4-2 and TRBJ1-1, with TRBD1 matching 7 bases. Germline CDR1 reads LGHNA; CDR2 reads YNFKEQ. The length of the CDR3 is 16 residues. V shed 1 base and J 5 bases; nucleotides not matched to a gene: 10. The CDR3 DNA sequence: TGTGCCAGCAGCCAAGGCGACAGGGTCGGTCGGACTGAAGCTTTCTTT. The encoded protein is CASSQGDRVGRTEAFF.

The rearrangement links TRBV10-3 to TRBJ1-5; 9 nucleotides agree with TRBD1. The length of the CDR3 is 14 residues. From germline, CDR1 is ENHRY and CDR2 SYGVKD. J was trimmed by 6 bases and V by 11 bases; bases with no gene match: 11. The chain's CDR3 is CASRGGQGRQPQHF. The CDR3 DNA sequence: TGTGCCTCCAGGGGGGGACAGGGACGTCAGCCCCAGCATTTT.

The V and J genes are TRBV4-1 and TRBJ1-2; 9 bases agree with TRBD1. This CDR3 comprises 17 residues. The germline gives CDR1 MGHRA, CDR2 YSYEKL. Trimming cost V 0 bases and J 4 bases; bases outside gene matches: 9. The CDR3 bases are TGCGCCAGCAGCCAAGATCAGGGACAGGGCCTTGTCTATGGCTACACCTTC. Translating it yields CASSQDQGQGLVYGYTF.

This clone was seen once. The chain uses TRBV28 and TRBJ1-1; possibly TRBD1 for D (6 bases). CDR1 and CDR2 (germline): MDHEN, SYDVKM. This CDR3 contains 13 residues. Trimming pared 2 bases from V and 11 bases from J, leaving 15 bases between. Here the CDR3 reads CASSLPLGGYAFF. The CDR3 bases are TGTGCCAGCAGTTTACCCCTTGGGGGCTACGCTTTCTTT.

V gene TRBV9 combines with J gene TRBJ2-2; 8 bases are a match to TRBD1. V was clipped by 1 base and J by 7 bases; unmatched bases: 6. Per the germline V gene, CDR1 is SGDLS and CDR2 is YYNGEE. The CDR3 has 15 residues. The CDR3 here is CASSVTQGAIGELFF. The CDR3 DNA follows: TGTGCCAGCAGCGTAACGCAGGGGGCGATCGGGGAGCTGTTTTTT.

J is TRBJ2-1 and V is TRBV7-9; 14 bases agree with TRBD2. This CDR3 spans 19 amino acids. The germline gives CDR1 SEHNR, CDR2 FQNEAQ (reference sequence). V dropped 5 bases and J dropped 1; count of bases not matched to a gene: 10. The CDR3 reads CASSLLTSGRAASYNEQFF. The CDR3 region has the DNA TGTGCCAGCAGCCTTCTGACTAGCGGGAGGGCCGCGTCCTACAATGAGCAGTTCTTC.

The CDR3 is CASSNVRAGVTEAFF. The DNA of the CDR3 is TGTGCCAGCAGTAACGTCCGCGCGGGGGTCACTGAAGCTTTCTTT. The chain has TRBV28 and TRBJ1-1, with D perhaps matching TRBD1 (5 bases). V was clipped by 5 bases and J by 4 bases, with 17 bases between them. The CDR3 covers 15 residues. The germline V gene encodes CDR1 MDHEN and CDR2 SYDVKM. Full variable domain (remainder filled in from reference TRBV28 and TRBJ1-1): DVKVTQSSRYLVKRTGEKVFLECVQDMDHENMFWYRQDPGLGLRLIYFSYDVKMKEKGDIPEGYSVSREKKERFSLILESASTNQTSMYLCASSNVRAGVTEAFFGQGTRLTVV.

The CDR3 spells CASSPHNGETEAFF. CDR3 bases: TGTGCCAGTAGTCCCCATAACGGGGAGACTGAAGCTTTCTTT. The genes are TRBV19 and TRBJ1-1, with D unclear. The CDR3 loop spans 14 amino acids. Germline V gives CDR1 LNHDA, CDR2 SQIVND (reference sequence). V lost 5 bases and J 5 bases, leaving 15 bases between the germline ends.